Included here is one T cell receptor (beta chain) sequence, with context. This entry belongs to a study of blood T cell repertoires in COVID-19. Germline lookup yields CDR1 KGHDR and CDR2 SFDVKD. The length of the CDR3 is 16 residues. With V trimmed by 7 bases and J by 8 bases, 12 bases remained unmatched. This table comes from immunoSEQ multiplex PCR, and its TCRdb copy is limited to in-frame clones, with some not included. The table shows about 330,000 clones, with 88% occurring only once. V gene TRBV24-1 combines with J gene TRBJ2-3; 12 nucleotides line up with TRBD2. This TCR was sampled from a man younger than 45 who had recovered from COVID-19. The sample was PBMCs or T cells enriched from blood (not recorded which). For the CDR3, the DNA is TGTGCCACCAGCGGGACTAGCGGGCGGGCATGGGCTACGCAGTATTTT. This sequence encodes CATSGTSGRAWATQYF.